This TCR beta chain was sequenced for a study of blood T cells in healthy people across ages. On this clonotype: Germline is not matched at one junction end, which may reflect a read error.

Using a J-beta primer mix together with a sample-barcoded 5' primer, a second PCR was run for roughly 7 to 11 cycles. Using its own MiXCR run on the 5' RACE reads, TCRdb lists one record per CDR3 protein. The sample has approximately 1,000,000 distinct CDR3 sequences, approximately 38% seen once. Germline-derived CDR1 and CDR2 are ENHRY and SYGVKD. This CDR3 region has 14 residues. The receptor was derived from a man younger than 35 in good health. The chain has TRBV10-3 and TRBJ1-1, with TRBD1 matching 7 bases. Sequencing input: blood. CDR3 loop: CATRDRDMNAEAFF. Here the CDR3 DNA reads TGTGCCACCCGGGACAGAGATATGAACGCTGAAGCTTTCTTT.